This T cell receptor beta chain was found in a study of blood T cell repertoires in COVID-19. Authors' processing steps: Amplification with reference gene primers provided the estimates of nucleated cell counts. Data came from immunoSEQ multiplex PCR; TCRdb stores just in-frame clones and leaves some out. The DNA was the basis for D and trimming; V, J and clone size are from that table. The profile shows over 100,000 clones, roughly 76% of them singletons. The CDR3 loop spans 12 amino acids. Trimming cost V 4 bases and J 0 bases, with 7 bases left between them. The germline gives CDR1 SQVTM, CDR2 ANQGSEA. This clone was seen only once.

The genes are TRBV29-1 and TRBJ2-7; D call uncertain. Sequencing used peripheral blood. This TCR was sampled from a human donor in a cohort sampled during active COVID-19. CDR3 region: CSVGMSSYEQYF. The DNA of the CDR3 is TGCAGCGTTGGAATGAGCTCCTACGAGCAGTACTTC.